This T cell receptor (beta chain) was sequenced in a study of T cell responses to AZD1222 COVID-19 vaccine. Findings and caveats of the study: In all cases, repertoires were sampled only after the peak T cell response. Spike-wide coverage was observed for vaccine-associated CD4 TCRs, with dominant responses at 160-218 and 743-854. Mostly white British, mostly female donors; authors suggested clonal diversity may be underestimated. Unmutated variant regions are reportedly the target of nearly half of TCRs that are spike-specific.

Note on this clone: Its specificity is unknown.

The V gene end was trimmed by 5 bases and the J gene end by 6 bases; junction bases not matched to a gene: 7. The CDR3 runs to 16 residues. Germline CDR1 MNHEY, CDR2 SMNVEV (reference sequence). The repertoire was sequenced with immunoSEQ multiplex PCR; TCRdb's copy has only in-frame clones and lacks some. The table includes 100,000 to 150,000 clones, about nine tenths detected once. V and J are TRBV27 and TRBJ2-1, with 13 bases identical to TRBD2. The clonotype was recovered from an adult in good health. The specimen comprised peripheral blood, sampled on day 0 of AZD1222 vaccination. CDR3 DNA: TGTGCCAGCAGTCCGCGGCGGACTAGCGGGAGCAATGAGCAGTTCTTC. This sequence encodes CASSPRRTSGSNEQFF.